Listed below are T cell receptor beta chains from one sample, sequenced in a study of blood T cell repertoires in COVID-19. Clones were sequenced by immunoSEQ multiplex PCR, and TCRdb holds only the in-frame ones, with some missing. The data contain over 250,000 clones, approximately 88% of them singletons. The specimen was PBMCs or T cells enriched from blood (not recorded which). These receptor sequences come from a woman aged 18-30 years who had recovered from COVID-19. Each CDR3 is given with its conserved first and last residue. D genes are given only for firm matches. Clone size appears in some rows only: once, few, many, or a class for an expanded clone.

>TRBV29-1|.|TRBJ1-2|.
TGCAGCGTTGAAGAAACAGGGTTTTATGGCTACACCTTC
CSVEETGFYGYTF
>TRBV3-1/TRBV3-2|TRBD2|TRBJ2-5|.
TGTGCCAGCAGGTTGACTAGCGGGAGAGAGACCCAGTACTTC
CASRLTSGRETQYF
>TRBV7-3|.|TRBJ2-2|once
TGTGCCAGCAGCTTAACAGCGGTACCTACCGGGGAGCTGTTTTTT
CASSLTAVPTGELFF
>TRBV4-3|.|TRBJ2-7|.
TGCGCCAGCAGCCAAGTCTCCCTTGGCAGCTACGAGCAGTACTTC
CASSQVSLGSYEQYF
>TRBV2|.|TRBJ2-7|once
TGTGCCAGTTACAGGGATGGGAGTCCCTACGAGCAGTACTTC
CASYRDGSPYEQYF
>TRBV7-2|.|TRBJ1-2|.
TGTGCCAGCAGCTTAATAGCGGGGGACTATGGCTACACCTTC
CASSLIAGDYGYTF
>TRBV27|.|TRBJ1-6|few
TGTGCCAGCAGTTTGGACAGCTCCTATAATTCACCCCTCCACTTT
CASSLDSSYNSPLHF
>TRBV5-4|.|TRBJ1-1|.
TGTGCCAGCAGCTTACAGGTCATGAACACTGAAGCTTTCTTT
CASSLQVMNTEAFF
>TRBV21-1|.|TRBJ1-5|.
TGTGCCAGCAGCAAAGGGACAGCCCAGCCCCAGCATTTT
CASSKGTAQPQHF
>TRBV6-2/TRBV6-3|TRBD1|TRBJ1-3|.
TGTGCCAGCAGTCACCGGGACAGGACTGGAAACACCATATATTTT
CASSHRDRTGNTIYF
>TRBV11-2|TRBD1|TRBJ2-3|.
TGTGCCAGCAGCTTGGGACAGGCATCAGATACGCAGTATTTT
CASSLGQASDTQYF
>TRBV27|TRBD1|TRBJ2-7|.
TGTGCCAGCAGTTGGGGGACAGGGACCTACGAGCAGTACTTC
CASSWGTGTYEQYF
>TRBV2|TRBD2|TRBJ2-3|.
TGTGCCAGCAGTGAACTAGCGGGGTCCGCAGATACGCAGTATTTT
CASSELAGSADTQYF
>TRBV11-3|.|TRBJ2-7|.
TGTGCCAGCAGCTTAGGAGGGCAGGGGACATACGAGCAGTACTTC
CASSLGGQGTYEQYF
>TRBV19|.|TRBJ1-2|.
TGTGCCAGTAGTAGGCCCCACAGGAACTCTAACTATGGCTACACCTTC
CASSRPHRNSNYGYTF